The 5 T cell receptor beta chains given below trace back to one sample, sequenced in a study of blood T cell repertoires in COVID-19. TCRdb's copy holds only in-frame clones and misses some; the assay was immunoSEQ multiplex PCR. The repertoire holds over 150,000 clones, roughly 85% seen once, with around 8.1% in the top ten. Source material: peripheral blood. These TCRs come from a woman in her sixties with COVID-19, enrolled during active disease.

The chain combines TRBV16 with TRBJ2-3; tentatively, D is TRBD1 (5 bases). V shed 4 bases and J shed 0 bases, with 14 bases lying between them. Germline V gene sequence: CDR1 KGHSY, CDR2 FQNENV. The CDR3 is 16 amino acids. The CDR3 nucleotides read TGTGCCAGCAGCCCAATCCTAGGGGCTAGCACAGATACGCAGTATTTT. Residues: CASSPILGASTDTQYF.

The chain combines TRBV29-1 with TRBJ1-3, with 8 nucleotides matching TRBD1. Germline V gene sequence: CDR1 SQVTM, CDR2 ANQGSEA. Trimming took 1 base from V and 0 from J; bases not matched to a gene: 5. This CDR3 spans 16 amino acids. CDR3 coding DNA: TGCAGCGTTGAAGGGAGGACAGGGAGCTCTGGAAACACCATATATTTT. This codes for CSVEGRTGSSGNTIYF. The full variable domain, completed using reference TRBV29-1 and TRBJ1-3, is SAVISQKPSRDICQRGTSLTIQCQVDSQVTMMFWYRQQPGQSLTLIATANQGSEATYESGFVIDKFPISRPNLTFSTLTVSNMSPEDSSIYLCSVEGRTGSSGNTIYFGEGSWLTVV.

The chain couples TRBV6-5 to TRBJ1-4; D may be TRBD1 (6 bases). V dropped 6 bases and J dropped 8 bases, with 13 bases sitting between them. Germline V gene lookup returns CDR1 MNHEY and CDR2 SVGAGI. The CDR3 runs 13 residues. CDR3 residues: CASSPQGREKLFF. DNA for the CDR3: TGTGCCAGCAGCCCACAGGGTAGGGAAAAACTGTTTTTT.

The chain couples TRBV9 to TRBJ2-2, with 13 bases that match TRBD2. This CDR3 has 17 amino acids. Germline V gene lookup returns CDR1 SGDLS and CDR2 YYNGEE. Germline trimming cut 2 bases from V and 3 bases from J; bases unmatched to any gene: 4. This CDR3 is CASSVTSGRRYTGELFF. The CDR3, as DNA: TGTGCCAGCAGCGTGACTAGCGGGAGGAGGTACACCGGGGAGCTGTTTTTT.

The DNA of the CDR3 is TGTGCCACCCCCGACAGGGGGGAGCTCTATGGCTACACCTTC. This codes for CATPDRGELYGYTF. The chain carries TRBV2 and TRBJ1-2; 9 bases line up with TRBD1. Germline V gene sequence: CDR1 SNHLY, CDR2 FYNNEI. The V and J ends lost 10 bases and 4 bases, in that order; junction bases with no gene match: 10. The CDR3 runs to 14 residues.